The following is a T cell receptor beta chain sequence with its context. This clonotype appeared a few times. There is no known antigen for this receptor. Base qualities are missing; no much larger clone stands one base away. To prepare the library, 5' RACE was applied. The sequencing machine was an Illumina HiSeq 2500. The second PCR ran for roughly 6 to 11 cycles and used a J-beta primer mix along with a sample-barcoded 5' primer. A unique molecular identifier was introduced onto each TCR beta cDNA molecule by a template-switch 5' adaptor carrying 12 random nucleotides. At least 2.5 million CDR3-containing paired-end reads were obtained from each sample. First-strand cDNA was synthesized from all RNA with the Mint cDNA synthesis kit, primed by a TRBC-specific oligonucleotide. After uracil-DNA glycosylase treatment, a first 18-cycle PCR used universal primers M1SS and BC2_uni_R on all cDNA. Processing in the source paper ran as follows. Normalization of each sample was performed by random selection of 1 million high-quality reads, each carrying a distinct molecular identifier. Reads with shared molecular identifiers were discarded instead of being binned into consensus sequences. CDR3 identification, clonotype clustering and error correction used MiTCR with a Q25 quality threshold and the strictest error-elimination algorithm. Lower-bound total TCR beta diversity was estimated with a nonparametric unseen species model using Euler transformation. TCRdb trimmed the raw reads at Q25, called clones with MiXCR and kept productive beta chains. When rows share a CDR3 protein, they turn into one entry using the most common DNA and genes. The V and J calls and clone size come from TCRdb's table, not from the authors' own analysis. The sample table holds hundreds of thousands of distinct CDR3 sequences, of which 24% were seen once. The ten largest account for 8.5% to 9.5% of the sample.

This entry is derived from a study of blood T cells in healthy people across ages (dated by TCRdb to the mid-2010s). For the wider study: In model experiments, template switching captured about one uniquely barcoded TCR beta cDNA molecule for every two T cells. Using deep sequencing normalized with unique cDNA molecular identifiers, the study measured how TCR beta repertoire diversity changes with age. The donors were divided into four age groups: young (average around 17 years), middle-aged (almost 40), aged (about 56) and long-lived (roughly 86). Two additional independent replicas of 1 million unique cDNA reads from the same blood draw were analyzed for two donors (one aged 18 to 30 and one aged 80 or older).

The CDR3 has 17 amino acids, counting the end cysteine and phenylalanine. Kept here is only the CDR3 DNA, which spans 51 bases and is read in frame from base 1. Sequences SGHVS (CDR1) and FNYEAQ (CDR2) are obtained from the germline V gene. V is clipped by 1 base and J by 0 bases, and the sequence between their germline boundaries is 16 bases long. Donors were 39 systemically healthy Caucasian individuals from Russia aged roughly 6 to 90 years. Each donor gave about 10 milliliters of peripheral blood, drawn into EDTA-treated Vacutainer tubes. Ficoll-Paque density-gradient centrifugation was used to isolate PBMCs, with at least 6 million obtained per sample. Trizol reagent was used to extract total RNA from PBMCs, with at least 5 micrograms per sample. The percentages of naive CD45RAhigh/CD27high T cells were determined by flow cytometry on a PBMC aliquot from every donor. The full study reports these points: The long-lived group showed more naive CD4+ T cells, fewer expanded clones and increased TCR diversity than the aged group, suggesting age selection. Because donor CMV infection status was unknown, age-related changes in expanded clonotypes were potentially confounded. A strong correlation was found between observed TCR beta diversity and the percentage of naive T cells measured by flow cytometry. Estimates of total diversity based on one million sequenced T cells were considered lower bounds and underestimates. Observed TCR beta diversity per million T cells fell roughly linearly with age, and a significant reduction was already apparent by age about 43. Conclusive comparison of naive and antigen-experienced compartments was prevented by the profiling of bulk unsorted PBMCs.

Another study also made use of these data, one on T cells of mothers and their children. The second paper states: Nine systemically healthy Caucasian individuals served as donors, namely three mothers together with their six children. cDNA synthesis used all of the extracted RNA, with around 1.6 ug of RNA in each 15 ul reaction. In the second PCR, sample barcodes and 2-4 random nucleotides were introduced via the M1S primer. More than 9 million TCR beta CDR3 reads were obtained from each mother, and roughly 3 million reads were obtained from each child. Thymic selection similarly shapes TCR recombination output in related and unrelated pairs, with minor effect from inherited differences. Normalized repertoire overlap in related mother-child pairs was always slightly higher than in unrelated mother-child pairs, but the difference was never significant. With a sensitivity of approximately 100 clones per million clonotypes, no persistent microchimeric T cell clones were detected. The study used deep NGS to compare TCR beta repertoires of mothers and children, seeking features distinguishing related mother-child pairs from unrelated individuals. The mean age was approximately 41 +/- 4 years for the mothers and 11 +/- 4 years for the children. After adapter ligation with NEBNext reagents, the libraries were sequenced on Illumina HiSeq 2000 with 100+100 nt paired-end reads. To prevent cross-contamination, the mother and child libraries were prepared one month apart and sequenced in separate runs. Between roughly 500,000 and 2,100,000 distinct TCR beta clonotypes were identified per donor. Naive TCR beta clonotypes were estimated from low-frequency clonotypes matched to each donor's FACS-determined naive share, without sorting.

Specimen: blood. The chain links TRBV7-6 with TRBJ2-7; the D element could tentatively be TRBD1 or TRBD2, as 6 bases agree for each. This sequence was found in a boy aged 5-17 years in good health. The DNA sequence is TGTGCCAGCAGCTTAGGAGGAGGGGGATATGACTCCTACGAGCAGTACTTC. Its translation is CASSLGGGGYDSYEQYF.